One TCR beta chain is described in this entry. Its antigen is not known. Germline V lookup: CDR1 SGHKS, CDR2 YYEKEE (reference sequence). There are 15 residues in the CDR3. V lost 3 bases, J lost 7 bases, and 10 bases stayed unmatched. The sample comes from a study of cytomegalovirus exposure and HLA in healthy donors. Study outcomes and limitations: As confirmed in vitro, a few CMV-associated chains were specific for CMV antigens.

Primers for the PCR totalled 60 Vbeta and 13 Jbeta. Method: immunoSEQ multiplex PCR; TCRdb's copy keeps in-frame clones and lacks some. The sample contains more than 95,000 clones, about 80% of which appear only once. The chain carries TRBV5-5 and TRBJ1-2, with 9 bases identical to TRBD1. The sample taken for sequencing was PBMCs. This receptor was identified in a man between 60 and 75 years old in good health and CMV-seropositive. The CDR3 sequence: CASSSPTTGGGGYTF. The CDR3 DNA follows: TGTGCCAGCAGCTCGCCGACGACAGGGGGAGGTGGCTACACCTTC.